This TCR beta chain was recorded in a study of tumor-infiltrating lymphocytes in primary liver carcinoma. This clonotype was detected once. The antigen is unknown. V dropped 5 bases and J dropped 3; count of bases not matched to a gene: 8. The CDR3 extends over 15 amino acids. The study extracted blood RNA from unsorted whole blood and also extracted germline DNA. From 400 to 550 ng total RNA, TCR beta cDNA was generated with a primer in the constant region. Each TCR beta library was derived from three nested multiplex PCR rounds that employed slightly modified ARM-PCR. Each of the first two PCR rounds ran about 9 cycles with TRBV1-TRBV30 forward and C-beta reverse primers. TCRdb reprocessed the multiplex PCR reads via MiXCR and lists one record per CDR3 protein. The table lists 310,000 or so distinct CDR3 sequences, approximately 64% of them singletons. Study-level results: Overlap between tumor regions exceeded overlap of tumor with adjacent tissue or blood.

Input material: peripheral blood. The V call is TRBV12-3 or TRBV12-4, the J call TRBJ2-7, with TRBD2 matching over 9 bases. The sequence came from a man aged 35 to 55 with primary liver carcinoma and hepatitis B virus infection. DNA of the CDR3: TGTGCCAGCAGTCTTAGCGGGGGACAGAACTACGAGCAGTACTTC. This translates into CASSLSGGQNYEQYF.